These 7 T cell receptor beta chains were all obtained from the same sample, sequenced in a study of OX40 agonist ivuxolimab in advanced cancers. Measured with immunoSEQ multiplex PCR; TCRdb has only the in-frame clones, and not every one. The sample carries about 76,000 clones, about 85% recorded once. This specimen was CD4+ or CD8+ T cells sorted from blood, taken in a trial of the OX40 agonist ivuxolimab. The source is an adult with an advanced solid tumor such as melanoma, head and neck, liver or kidney cancer.

A few counts support this clone. The genes are TRBV25-1 and TRBJ1-2, with D perhaps matching TRBD1 (6 bases). With 3 bases removed from V and 8 bases from J, the gap between germline ends came to 16 bases. The germline CDR1 and CDR2 sequences are MGHDK and SYGVNS. The CDR3 has 14 residues. The CDR3 region is CASSDGGVNHGYTF. The CDR3 nucleotides are TGTGCCAGCAGTGATGGGGGCGTAAATCACGGCTACACCTTC.

A remark on this clone: At one end, the junction sequence differs from germline, possibly due to a read error. The chain employs TRBV5-4 and TRBJ2-7; the D is unclear. The CDR3 sequence is 13 residues long. Germline V gene lookup returns CDR1 SGHNT and CDR2 YYREEE (reference sequence). CDR3 nucleotides: TGTGCCAGCAGTTTGGATCCTTACTACGAGCAGTACTTC. This translates into CASSLDPYYEQYF.

CDR3 residues: CASSLGASGRYNEQFF. The CDR3 nucleotides read TGTGCCAGCAGCTTGGGGGCTAGCGGGCGTTACAATGAGCAGTTCTTC. The chain combines TRBV11-2 with TRBJ2-1; TRBD2 aligns across 8 bases. Germline loops: CDR1 SGHAT, CDR2 FQNNGV. V shed 3 bases and J 4 bases; nucleotides not matched to a gene: 8. This CDR3 is built from 16 residues.

The chain couples TRBV12-5 to TRBJ2-3; maybe TRBD2 (5 bases). The CDR3 is made up of 15 amino acids. The V end lost 3 bases, the J end lost 2 bases, and 12 bases lay between the germline ends. Germline CDR1 LGHNT, CDR2 FRNRAP. The DNA for the CDR3 is TGTGCTAGTGGTTTCCTTGCGGGTCCCACAGATACGCAGTATTTT. It is translated as CASGFLAGPTDTQYF.

This sequence joins TRBV14 and TRBJ2-3; 12 bases fit TRBD2. The germline V gene encodes CDR1 SGHDN and CDR2 FVKESK. Trimming cost V 4 bases and J 0 bases; bases outside gene matches: 17. The CDR3 totals 21 residues. The CDR3 here is CASSPHRGLAGTSSSTDTQYF. CDR3 nucleotide sequence: TGTGCCAGCAGCCCCCACCGCGGACTAGCGGGGACCTCCTCTAGCACAGATACGCAGTATTTT.

The chain employs TRBV5-1 and TRBJ2-1; D is undetermined. Germline lookup yields CDR1 SGHRS and CDR2 YFSETQ. V lost 4 bases, J lost 12 bases, and 14 bases lay in between. This CDR3 is built from 12 residues. CDR3 sequence (DNA): TGCGCCAGCAGCCTTGATACGGTGGTGCAGTTCTTC. As protein: CASSLDTVVQFF.

The V call is TRBV5-4, the J call TRBJ2-1; TRBD1 is a possible D gene (6 bases). V was clipped by 4 bases and J by 4 bases, with 15 bases between them. The CDR3 spans 15 residues. Germline-derived CDR1 and CDR2 are SGHNT and YYREEE (reference sequence). The CDR3 DNA follows: TGTGCCAGCAGCCCCGCGGACAGTTTGTACAATGAGCAGTTCTTC. Translating it yields CASSPADSLYNEQFF.